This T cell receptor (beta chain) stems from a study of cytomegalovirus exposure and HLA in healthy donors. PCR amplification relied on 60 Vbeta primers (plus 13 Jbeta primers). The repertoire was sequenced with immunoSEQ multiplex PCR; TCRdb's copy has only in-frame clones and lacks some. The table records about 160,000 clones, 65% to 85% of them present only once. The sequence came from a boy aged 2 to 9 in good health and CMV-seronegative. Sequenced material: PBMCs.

The CDR3 sequence: CASSEGLAGETQYF. The CDR3 nucleotides are TGTGCCAGCAGCGAAGGACTAGCGGGAGAGACCCAGTACTTC. This chain links TRBV5-4 with TRBJ2-5; 11 positions match TRBD2. J lost 4 bases, V lost 4 bases, and 3 bases had no gene match. The CDR3 is made up of 14 amino acids. Germline V lookup: CDR1 SGHNT, CDR2 YYREEE (reference sequence).